This T cell receptor (beta chain) appears in the sequencing data of a study of CD8+ T cells in alopecia areata. As for the study in general: Treated patients took oral tofacitinib at 5 to 10 mg twice daily.

TCR sequencing used cDNA made by reverse transcription of extracted RNA. The table came from immunoSEQ multiplex PCR; TCRdb's copy has only in-frame clones and leaves some out. The table has 120,000 or so clones, less than 45% seen once. V shed 4 bases and J 7 bases; nucleotides not matched to a gene: 5. CDR1 and CDR2 (germline): SEHNR, FQNEAQ (reference sequence). CDR3 size: 15 residues. The gene calls are TRBV7-9 and TRBJ2-1, with 12 bases fitting TRBD2. The receptor was derived from a human donor with alopecia areata. Sequenced material: CD4+ T cells sorted from blood. The CDR3, as DNA: TGTGCCAGCAGCTCACCAGGGACTAGCGGGAATGAGCAGTTCTTC. Amino acids: CASSSPGTSGNEQFF.